Below are 13 T cell receptor beta chains sequenced from a single sample in a study of shared clonotypes between healthy human individuals. Sequencing used immunoSEQ multiplex PCR; TCRdb keeps in-frame clones, though not all of them. The data contain about 2.4 million clones, approximately 93% of them singletons. Sequencing was done on a sample of naive CD4+ T cells from PBMCs. Noted subset: CD45RA+ positively selected. The receptors originated from a man aged 18 to 30 in good health. Some clones in this sample may be carry-over from other donors' samples.

The V gene is TRBV6-1, the J gene TRBJ1-2; tentatively, D is TRBD1 (5 bases). The length of the CDR3 is 17 residues. Germline values: CDR1 MNHNS, CDR2 SASEGT. V lost 2 bases and J lost 4, with 20 bases in between. The CDR3: CASSEPGETGDFYGYTF. CDR3 coding DNA: TGTGCCAGCAGTGAACCAGGTGAGACGGGGGACTTCTATGGCTACACCTTC.

The gene calls are TRBV7-3 and TRBJ2-2, with TRBD1 matching over 8 bases. The CDR3 runs 16 residues. V lost 5 bases, J lost 1 base, and 6 bases stayed unmatched. CDR1 and CDR2 from the germline V gene are SGHTA and FQGTGA. CDR3: CASSVSGTGNTGELFF. CDR3 nucleotide sequence: TGTGCCAGCAGCGTTTCCGGGACAGGGAACACCGGGGAGCTGTTTTTT.

Notes on this clone: This CDR3 is also generated by other DNA sequences in the sample. The genes are TRBV5-1 and TRBJ1-1; D unresolved. Trimming removed 0 bases at V and 0 bases at J, with 9 bases between. This CDR3 is 15 amino acids long. CDR1 is SGHRS and CDR2 is YFSETQ in the germline V gene. The CDR3 sequence is CASSLGDTVNTEAFF. The CDR3 coding sequence is TGCGCCAGCAGCTTGGGAGACACCGTGAACACTGAAGCTTTCTTT. Variable domain in full (rest from reference TRBV5-1 and TRBJ1-1): KAGVTQTPRYLIKTRGQQVTLSCSPISGHRSVSWYQQTPGQGLQFLFEYFSETQRNKGNFPGRFSGRQFSNSRSEMNVSTLELGDSALYLCASSLGDTVNTEAFFGQGTRLTVV.

The genes are TRBV10-3 and TRBJ2-1; 9 nucleotides agree with TRBD2. The V gene's germline CDR1 is ENHRY and CDR2 SYGVKD. The V and J ends lost 4 bases and 10 bases, in that order; junction bases with no gene match: 8. The CDR3 is made up of 14 amino acids. The CDR3 loop is CAISAASGTREQFF. In DNA form, the CDR3 reads TGTGCCATCAGTGCGGCTAGCGGGACCCGCGAGCAGTTCTTC.

The count of this clone is one. V gene TRBV28 combines with J gene TRBJ1-5; a possible D gene is TRBD1 (5 bases). V was trimmed by 2 bases and J by 9 bases, leaving 11 bases between them. CDR3 size: 13 residues. From germline, CDR1 is MDHEN and CDR2 SYDVKM. In DNA, the CDR3 is TGTGCCAGCAGTTTAGTCTCGGGACGGCCCCAGCATTTT. Protein sequence: CASSLVSGRPQHF.

J is TRBJ2-7 and V is TRBV28; D gene ambiguous. Germline loops: CDR1 MDHEN, CDR2 SYDVKM. CDR3 length equals 17 residues. Trimming left V 2 bases short and J 0 bases short, with 17 bases between. CDR3 residues: CASSLPSTARYSYEQYF. The CDR3 nucleotides read TGTGCCAGCAGTTTACCCTCGACCGCACGGTACTCCTACGAGCAGTACTTC.

The CDR3 protein is CASSLPGMGPKAQYF. The CDR3 nucleotides are TGTGCCAGCAGTTTGCCCGGGATGGGCCCAAAGGCGCAGTATTTT. This chain joins TRBV28 and TRBJ2-3, with D possibly being TRBD2 (5 bases). CDR3 length: 15 residues. Trimming took off 3 bases at V and 10 bases at J, with 20 bases between the two ends. Per germline, CDR1 MDHEN and CDR2 SYDVKM.

Turning to this clone: The sample carries other DNA sequences with the same CDR3. The J gene is TRBJ2-5, the V gene TRBV18, with D possibly TRBD2 on 5 matching bases. Germline CDR1 is KGHSH and CDR2 is LQKENI. The CDR3 has 13 residues. V lost 3 bases to trimming and J lost 5 bases, with 10 bases between them. In DNA, the CDR3 is TGTGCCAGCTCACCGGGCTCGGGGGAGACCCAGTACTTC. It codes for CASSPGSGETQYF.

This chain connects TRBV5-1 to TRBJ2-7, with D perhaps TRBD1 (5 bases). CDR1 is SGHRS and CDR2 is YFSETQ in the germline V gene. The CDR3 length is 12 residues. V lost 5 bases and J lost 6, with 12 bases in between. The CDR3 DNA reads TGCGCCAGCAGGGCAGGGCTTGCCGAGCAGTACTTC. Translation gives CASRAGLAEQYF. The whole variable domain, remainder taken from reference TRBV5-1 and TRBJ2-7, is KAGVTQTPRYLIKTRGQQVTLSCSPISGHRSVSWYQQTPGQGLQFLFEYFSETQRNKGNFPGRFSGRQFSNSRSEMNVSTLELGDSALYLCASRAGLAEQYFGPGTRLTVT.

This chain uses TRBV11-1 with TRBJ2-5; D uncertain. The J call could be wrong; TRBJ2-7 is a better fit for the DNA end. This CDR3 contains 14 residues. The germline V gene has CDR1 SGHAT and CDR2 FQDESV (reference sequence). CDR3 DNA sequence: TGTGCCAGCGCACAATACTTGGGGATCTACGAGCAGTACTTC. It translates to CASAQYLGIYEQYF.

This CDR3 is CASSSSPAMSSYEQYF. In nucleotides, the CDR3 is TGTGCCAGCAGTTCCTCCCCTGCAATGAGCTCCTACGAGCAGTACTTC. V is TRBV27 and J is TRBJ2-7; D remains ambiguous. Germline V lookup: CDR1 MNHEY, CDR2 SMNVEV (reference sequence). This CDR3 comprises 16 residues. V was shortened by 4 bases and J by 0 bases, with 16 bases between the two germline ends.

The V call is TRBV7-2, the J call TRBJ1-5; no firm D call. V lost 1 base, J lost 5 bases, and 6 bases lay in between. The CDR3 is 13 residues long. In germline, CDR1 is SGHTA, CDR2 FQGNSA. CDR3 DNA sequence: TGTGCCAGCAGCTTAGGACACTATCAGCCCCAGCATTTT. This sequence encodes CASSLGHYQPQHF. Drawing the rest from reference TRBV7-2 and TRBJ1-5, the complete variable domain is GAGVSQSPSNKVTEKGKDVELRCDPISGHTALYWYRQSLGQGLEFLIYFQGNSAPDKSGLPSDRFSAERTGGSVSTLTIQRTQQEDSAVYLCASSLGHYQPQHFGDGTRLSIL.

This chain connects TRBV28 to TRBJ2-3; no firm D call. V dropped 1 base and J dropped 4 bases, with 9 bases sitting between them. Germline V gene sequence: CDR1 MDHEN, CDR2 SYDVKM. The CDR3 totals 14 residues. This CDR3 reads CASSLFWVSDTQYF. The CDR3 bases are TGTGCCAGCAGTTTATTCTGGGTATCAGATACGCAGTATTTT.